The clone carrying this TCR beta chain was picked up one time. The CDR3 end shows no conserved phenylalanine or tryptophan, and so a read error is likely. This entry is derived from a study of tumor-infiltrating lymphocytes in primary liver carcinoma. The investigators made TCR beta cDNA from roughly 0.55 ug total RNA, using a constant-region primer. For TCR beta, libraries were produced by three nested multiplex PCR rounds using slightly modified ARM-PCR. TCRdb re-called the multiplex PCR reads through MiXCR, storing one row per CDR3 protein. The sample lists about 35,000 distinct CDR3 sequences; roughly 70% were seen once. From unsorted bulk tissue weighing roughly 18-30 mg, DNA and RNA were co-extracted. The material sequenced was liver tumor tissue from sampling region 4. The subset denotes: tumor region T4, right-lateral pole. The sequence came from a man between 40 and 49 years old with primary liver carcinoma and hepatitis B virus infection.

This CDR3 reads CASIDHWGRPEQYS. The CDR3 DNA follows: TGCGCAAGCATAGACCACTGGGGTCGACCTGAGCAGTACTCC. The chain carries TRBV10-2 and TRBJ2-7, with unresolved D. Germline CDR1 WSHSY, CDR2 SAAADI. The CDR3 runs 14 residues.